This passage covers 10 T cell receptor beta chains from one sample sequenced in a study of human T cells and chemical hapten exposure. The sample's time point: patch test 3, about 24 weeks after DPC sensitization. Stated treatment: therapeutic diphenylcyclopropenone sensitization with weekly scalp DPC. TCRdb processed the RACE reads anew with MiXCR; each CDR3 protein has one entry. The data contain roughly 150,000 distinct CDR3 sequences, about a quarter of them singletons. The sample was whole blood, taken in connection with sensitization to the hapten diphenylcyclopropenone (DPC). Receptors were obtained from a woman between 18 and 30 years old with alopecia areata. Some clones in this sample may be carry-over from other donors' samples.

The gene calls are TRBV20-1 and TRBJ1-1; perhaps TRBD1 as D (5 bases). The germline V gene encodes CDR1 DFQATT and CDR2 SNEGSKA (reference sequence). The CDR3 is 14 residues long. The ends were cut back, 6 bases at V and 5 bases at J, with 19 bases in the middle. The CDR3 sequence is CSAPKAGVGTEAFF. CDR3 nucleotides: TGCAGTGCGCCCAAGGCGGGGGTGGGGACTGAAGCTTTCTTT.

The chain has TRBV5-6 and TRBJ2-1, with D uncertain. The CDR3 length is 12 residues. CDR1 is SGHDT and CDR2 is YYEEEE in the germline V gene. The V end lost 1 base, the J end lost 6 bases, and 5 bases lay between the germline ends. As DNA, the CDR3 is TGTGCCAGCAGCTTGAACCCCAATGAGCAGTTCTTC. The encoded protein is CASSLNPNEQFF. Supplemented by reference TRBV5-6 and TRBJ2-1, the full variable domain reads DAGVTQSPTHLIKTRGQQVTLRCSPKSGHDTVSWYQQALGQGPQFIFQYYEEEERQRGNFPDRFSGHQFPNYSSELNVNALLLGDSALYLCASSLNPNEQFFGPGTRLTVL.

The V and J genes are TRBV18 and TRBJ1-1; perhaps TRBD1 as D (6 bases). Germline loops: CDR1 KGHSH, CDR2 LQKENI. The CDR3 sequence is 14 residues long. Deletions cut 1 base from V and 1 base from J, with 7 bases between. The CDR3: CASSPQGGNTEAFF. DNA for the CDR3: TGTGCCAGCTCACCACAGGGGGGGAACACTGAAGCTTTCTTT.

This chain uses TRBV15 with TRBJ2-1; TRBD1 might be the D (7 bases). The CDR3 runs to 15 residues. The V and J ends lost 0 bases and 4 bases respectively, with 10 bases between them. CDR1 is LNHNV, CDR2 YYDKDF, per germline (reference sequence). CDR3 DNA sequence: TGTGCCACCAGCAGAGATCAGGGGGGATACAATGAGCAGTTCTTC. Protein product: CATSRDQGGYNEQFF.

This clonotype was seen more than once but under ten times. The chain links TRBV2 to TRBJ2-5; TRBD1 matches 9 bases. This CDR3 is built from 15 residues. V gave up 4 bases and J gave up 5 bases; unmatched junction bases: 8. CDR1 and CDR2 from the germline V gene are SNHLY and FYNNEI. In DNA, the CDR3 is TGTGCCAGCAGTGGGAGGACAGGGGCGACCGAGACCCAGTACTTC. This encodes CASSGRTGATETQYF.

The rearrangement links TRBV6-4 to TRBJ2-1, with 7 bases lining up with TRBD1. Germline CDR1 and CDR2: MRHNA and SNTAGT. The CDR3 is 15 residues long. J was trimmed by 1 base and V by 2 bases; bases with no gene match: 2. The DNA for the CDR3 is TGTGCCAGCAGTGACGAGGGGGCTTCCTACAATGAGCAGTTCTTC. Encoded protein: CASSDEGASYNEQFF.

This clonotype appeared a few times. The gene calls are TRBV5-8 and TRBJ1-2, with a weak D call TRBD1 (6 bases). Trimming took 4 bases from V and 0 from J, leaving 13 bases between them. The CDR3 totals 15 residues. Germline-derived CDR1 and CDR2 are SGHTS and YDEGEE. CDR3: CASSHLRGANYGYTF. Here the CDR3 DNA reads TGTGCCAGCAGCCACCTCAGGGGAGCTAACTATGGCTACACCTTC.

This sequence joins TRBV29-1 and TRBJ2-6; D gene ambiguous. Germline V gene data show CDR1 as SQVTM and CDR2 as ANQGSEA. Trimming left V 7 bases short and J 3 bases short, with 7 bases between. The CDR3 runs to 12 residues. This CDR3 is CSAPFGANVLTF. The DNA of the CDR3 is TGCAGCGCCCCTTTTGGGGCCAACGTCCTGACTTTC.

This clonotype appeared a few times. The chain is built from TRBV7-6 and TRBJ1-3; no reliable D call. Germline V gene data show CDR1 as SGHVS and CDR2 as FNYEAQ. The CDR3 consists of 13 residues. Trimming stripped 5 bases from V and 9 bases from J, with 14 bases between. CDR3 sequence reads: CASSVQTSGTIYF. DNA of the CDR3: TGTGCCAGCAGCGTTCAAACCAGTGGCACCATATATTTT. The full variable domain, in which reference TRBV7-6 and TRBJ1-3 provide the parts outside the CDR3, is GAGVSQSPRYKVTKRGQDVALRCDPISGHVSLYWYRQALGQGPEFLTYFNYEAQQDKSGLPNDRFSAERPEGSISTLTIQRTEQRDSAMYRCASSVQTSGTIYFGEGSWLTVV.

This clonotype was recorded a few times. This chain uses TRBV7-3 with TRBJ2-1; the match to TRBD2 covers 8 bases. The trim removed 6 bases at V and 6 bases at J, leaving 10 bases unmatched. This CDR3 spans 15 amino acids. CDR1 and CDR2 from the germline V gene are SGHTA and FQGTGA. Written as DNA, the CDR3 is TGTGCCAGCAGTTCGGGGGCGGGAGGACCCAATGAGCAGTTCTTC. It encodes CASSSGAGGPNEQFF. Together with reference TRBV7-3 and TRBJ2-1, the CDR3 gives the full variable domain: GAGVSQTPSNKVTEKGKYVELRCDPISGHTALYWYRQSLGQGPEFLIYFQGTGAADDSGLPNDRFFAVRPEGSVSTLKIQRTERGDSAVYLCASSSGAGGPNEQFFGPGTRLTVL.